The 2 T cell receptor beta chains below come from one sample, sequenced in a study of blood T cell repertoires in COVID-19. Method: immunoSEQ multiplex PCR; TCRdb's copy keeps in-frame clones and lacks some. In the table there are about 140,000 clones, approximately 80% of which are singletons. The sample consisted of peripheral blood. The receptors were sampled from a woman aged 55-69 years with acute or convalescent COVID-19.

The chain couples TRBV20-1 to TRBJ2-5; 9 bases are shared with TRBD2. The CDR3 covers 13 residues. V was clipped by 3 bases and J by 6 bases; unmatched bases: 5. Germline loops: CDR1 DFQATT, CDR2 SNEGSKA (reference sequence). The CDR3 reads CSASWTSEKTQYF. The CDR3, as DNA: TGCAGTGCTAGTTGGACTAGCGAAAAGACCCAGTACTTC.

The chain combines TRBV27 with TRBJ2-5; 10 bases are shared with TRBD2. The CDR3 spans 19 residues. CDR1 MNHEY and CDR2 SMNVEV come from the germline V gene (reference sequence). Trimming cost V 5 bases and J 3 bases; bases outside gene matches: 18. CDR3 coding DNA: TGTGCCAGCAGTCCGTTACTCCTAGCGGGGGCAACGGAAGAAGAGACCCAGTACTTC. It specifies CASSPLLLAGATEEETQYF.